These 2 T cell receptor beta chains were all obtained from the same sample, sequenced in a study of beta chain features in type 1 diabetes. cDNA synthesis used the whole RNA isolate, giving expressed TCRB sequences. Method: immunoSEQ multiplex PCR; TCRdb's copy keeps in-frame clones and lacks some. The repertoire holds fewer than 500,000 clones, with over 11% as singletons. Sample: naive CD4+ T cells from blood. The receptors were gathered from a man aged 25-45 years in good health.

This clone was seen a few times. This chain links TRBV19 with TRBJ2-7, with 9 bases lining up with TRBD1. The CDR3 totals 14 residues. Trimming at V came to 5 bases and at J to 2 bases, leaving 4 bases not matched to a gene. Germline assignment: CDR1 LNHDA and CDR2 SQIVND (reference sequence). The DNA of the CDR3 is TGTGCCAGTAGTGGACAGGGGAATCCCTACGAGCAGTACTTC. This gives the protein CASSGQGNPYEQYF. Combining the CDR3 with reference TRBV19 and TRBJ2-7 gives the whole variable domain DGGITQSPKYLFRKEGQNVTLSCEQNLNHDAMYWYRQDPGQGLRLIYYSQIVNDFQKGDIAEGYSVSREKKESFPLTVTSAQKNPTAFYLCASSGQGNPYEQYFGPGTRLTVT.

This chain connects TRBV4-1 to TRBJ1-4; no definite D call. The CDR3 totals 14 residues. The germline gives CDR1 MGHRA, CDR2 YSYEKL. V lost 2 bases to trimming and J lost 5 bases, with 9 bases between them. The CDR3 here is CASSQITENEKLFF. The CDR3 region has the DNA TGCGCCAGCAGCCAAATTACGGAGAATGAAAAACTGTTTTTT.